These T cell receptor beta chains were read from a single sample in a study of blood T cell repertoires in COVID-19. Clones were read by immunoSEQ multiplex PCR, and TCRdb kept only the in-frame ones, dropping some. The table shows about 74,000 clones, with about 69% occurring only once. Sequencing was performed on peripheral blood. These TCRs come from a man between 65 and 85 years old with acute or convalescent COVID-19. The CDR3 runs from the conserved cysteine through the conserved F or W. A D gene is named only where the DNA matches it firmly. A row's size may be missing; if present it is once, few, many or a size class.

once	-	TRBV5-1	TRBJ2-3	CASSLAGVTDTQYF	TGCGCCAGCAGCTTGGCGGGAGTGACAGATACGCAGTATTTT
few	-	TRBV11-2	TRBJ1-1	CASSLEAVSNTEAFF	TGTGCCAGCAGCTTAGAGGCCGTCTCCAACACTGAAGCTTTCTTT
-	-	TRBV25-1	TRBJ1-2	CASSREGYGYTF	TGTGCCAGCAGCAGGGAGGGCTATGGCTACACCTTC
-	TRBD1	TRBV3-1/TRBV3-2	TRBJ1-6	CASSQGTGTGTSPLHF	TGTGCCAGCAGCCAAGGTACCGGGACAGGGACCTCACCCCTCCACTTT
-	-	TRBV14	TRBJ2-1	CASSQYRSYNEQFF	TGTGCCAGCAGCCAATATAGATCCTACAATGAGCAGTTCTTC
-	-	TRBV11-1	TRBJ1-4	CASSTQGSYEKLFF	TGTGCCAGCAGCACGCAGGGGTCTTATGAAAAACTGTTTTTT
-	-	TRBV5-4	TRBJ2-1	CASSLSAFSYNEQFF	TGTGCCAGCAGCTTAAGCGCCTTCTCCTACAATGAGCAGTTCTTC
-	-	TRBV9	TRBJ2-3	CASSVRDGDTQYF	TGTGCCAGCAGCGTCCGGGATGGAGATACGCAGTATTTT
-	-	TRBV7-6	TRBJ2-5	CASSLGSGSGETQYF	TGTGCCAGCAGCTTAGGTAGCGGAAGCGGGGAGACCCAGTACTTC
-	TRBD1	TRBV18	TRBJ1-1	CASSPQGQETEAFF	TGTGCCAGCTCACCACAAGGACAGGAGACTGAAGCTTTCTTT
-	TRBD1	TRBV28	TRBJ2-7	CASSLAGTGGKGEQYF	TGTGCCAGCAGTTTAGCTGGGACAGGGGGAAAGGGCGAGCAGTACTTC
-	-	TRBV5-4	TRBJ2-7	CASSLGAAGWSDEQYF	TGTGCCAGCAGCTTGGGTGCCGCGGGATGGAGCGACGAGCAGTACTTC
-	TRBD1	TRBV3-1/TRBV3-2	TRBJ1-4	CASSQENRDRVEKLFF	TGTGCCAGCAGCCAAGAAAACCGGGACAGGGTTGAAAAACTGTTTTTT
-	-	TRBV2	TRBJ1-1	CASSEREAANTEAFF	TGTGCCAGCAGTGAAAGGGAGGCTGCGAACACTGAAGCTTTCTTT
few	TRBD1	TRBV20-1	TRBJ1-5	CSASSGQGPQPQHF	TGCAGTGCTAGTTCGGGACAGGGGCCCCAGCCCCAGCATTTT
few	-	TRBV14	TRBJ1-2	CASSQEAGLYGYTF	TGTGCCAGCAGCCAAGAGGCGGGCCTCTATGGCTACACCTTC
few	-	TRBV27	TRBJ1-2	CASSFRGALGYTF	TGTGCCAGCAGTTTTCGGGGGGCGCTTGGCTACACCTTC
-	-	TRBV19	TRBJ1-1	CASMVAEENTEAFF	TGTGCCAGTATGGTGGCAGAAGAGAACACTGAAGCTTTCTTT
-	TRBD1	TRBV7-7	TRBJ2-5	CASSLETGYGETQYF	TGTGCTAGCAGCTTAGAGACAGGGTACGGGGAGACCCAGTACTTC
-	TRBD1	TRBV4-2	TRBJ2-6	CASSQPIGQGGVSGANVLTF	TGTGCCAGCAGCCAACCGATAGGACAGGGGGGTGTCTCTGGGGCCAACGTCCTGACTTTC
-	TRBD2	TRBV18	TRBJ2-2	CASSPGLARGTGELFF	TGTGCCAGCTCACCAGGACTAGCGCGGGGCACCGGGGAGCTGTTTTTT
-	-	TRBV7-9	TRBJ1-5	CASSDSRSNQPQHF	TGTGCCAGCAGCGACAGTCGGAGCAATCAGCCCCAGCATTTT
-	-	TRBV28	TRBJ2-3	CASGFSGMGPTQYF	TGTGCCAGTGGGTTTAGCGGAATGGGGCCTACGCAGTATTTT
once	-	TRBV29-1	TRBJ2-6	CSVEDPYSSGANVLTF	TGCAGCGTTGAAGATCCCTACAGCTCTGGGGCCAACGTCCTGACTTTC
-	-	TRBV28	TRBJ2-6	CASSSNPGQRGANVLTF	TGTGCCAGCAGTTCCAATCCTGGACAGAGGGGGGCCAACGTCCTGACTTTC
few	-	TRBV28	TRBJ1-2	CASSLQGYGYTF	TGTGCCAGCAGTCTCCAGGGCTATGGCTACACCTTC